The text below deals with one T cell receptor (beta chain). Its antigen is not yet known. Per-base quality was not reported, and no clone a single base away is much larger than it. This entry comes from a study of blood T cell repertoires in COVID-19 (dated by TCRdb to about 2020). About the investigation overall: Collaborator samples came from the United States, Italy and Spain and covered acute and convalescent phases of COVID-19. Samples came from the ongoing ImmuneRACE study (first 160 participants) plus 1,254 subjects from 6 global collaborators. Where available, HLA class I and class II types were obtained from metadata supplied by the sample provider rather than from assay-based typing. Subjects who had been exposed to COVID-19, were actively infected with it, or had recovered from it provided the deeply sampled blood TCRbeta repertoires that made up the dataset. Sample metadata almost always included a de-identified subject ID, COVID-19 status, age in years and sex. The material from the prospective study consisted of cDNA or gDNA derived from T cells, B-cell-depleted T cells, or PBMCs. A freely available public database, intended as a resource for researchers studying the immune response to SARS-CoV-2, is where the repertoires were released.

One collaborating source in Seattle enrolled patients during active infection and followed them longitudinally through the course of disease. The collaborating institutions used their own protocols to collect whole blood in K2EDTA tubes. For TCRbeta analysis, collaborators shipped samples in one of three forms: frozen whole blood, isolated PBMCs, or DNA extracted from either of those sample types. Counted from cysteine to phenylalanine, this CDR3 has 15 amino acids. This entry keeps only the CDR3 DNA: 45 bases, framed from base 1. For CDR1 and CDR2, the germline V gene lists SQVTM and ANQGSEA. From V the trimming removes 6 bases and from J it removes 4 bases, while the gene matches leave 11 bases of the junction unaccounted for. TCRbeta CDR3 regions were amplified from genomic DNA using the immunoSEQ Assay, a bias-controlled multiplex PCR. The published analysis was carried out like this. The number of nucleated cells in each sample was estimated from the amplification of reference gene primers within the assay. To quantify the absolute abundance of each unique TCRbeta CDR3 rearrangement, sequence reads were collapsed and filtered. For each sample, productive Simpson clonality was calculated by taking the square root of Simpson's diversity index across productive rearrangements. TCRdb mirrors the immuneACCESS table, restricted to in-frame sequences. Some clones are absent from its copies; in checked studies, under half trace to an unresolved V gene, and the reason for the others is unknown. V, J and clone size derive from that table, while D and trimming were established from the DNA sequence. The sample contains 150,000 or so clones, more than 65% of them found a single time. Together, the top ten hold approximately 7.7% of the sample.

General findings and caveats noted by the study authors: The amount of clinical and demographic metadata varied by source and participant and was provided uncurated.

Specimen: peripheral blood. The chain joins TRBV29-1 to TRBJ2-3, with 9 junctional bases fitting TRBD2. This receptor was taken from a woman aged 60 to 75 with COVID-19, enrolled during active disease. DNA sequence: TGCAGCGTGTGGACTAGCGAGGGGGGGCCAGATACGCAGTATTTT. This translates into CSVWTSEGGPDTQYF.